This entry concerns a single T cell receptor beta chain. This clone was recorded many times. What antigen it recognizes has not been identified. No clone much larger than this one lies a single base away; base qualities are absent. This record comes from a study of blood T cell repertoires in COVID-19 (dated by TCRdb to between 2020 and 2021). Describing the broader study: The collaborator samples originated in the United States, Italy and Spain and spanned the acute and convalescent phases of COVID-19. The material from the prospective study consisted of cDNA or gDNA derived from T cells, B-cell-depleted T cells, or PBMCs. The samples were drawn from two sources: the first 160 participants of the ongoing ImmuneRACE study, and over 950 subjects contributed by 6 global collaborators. Subjects who had been exposed to COVID-19, were actively infected with it, or had recovered from it provided the deeply sampled blood TCRbeta repertoires that made up the dataset. A freely available public database, intended as a resource for researchers studying the immune response to SARS-CoV-2, is where the repertoires were released. Nearly every sample came with metadata listing a de-identified subject ID, COVID-19 status, age in years and sex. Where available, HLA class I and class II types were obtained from metadata supplied by the sample provider rather than from assay-based typing.

TCRbeta CDR3 regions were amplified from genomic DNA by means of the immunoSEQ Assay, a bias-controlled multiplex PCR. The original pipeline was this. Nucleated cell counts per sample were estimated from amplification of reference gene primers within the assay. To quantify the absolute abundance of each unique TCRbeta CDR3 rearrangement, sequence reads were collapsed and filtered. For each sample, productive Simpson clonality was calculated by taking the square root of Simpson's diversity index across productive rearrangements. The immuneACCESS repertoire file appears here via TCRdb, limited to in-frame rearrangements. These files lack a portion of the clones; in checked studies, under half of the deficit traces to unresolved V genes, and the cause of the others is not known. V, J and clone size are those of that table, while D and trimming were read from the DNA. In all, the sample holds roughly 72,000 clones, and 82% of those were seen once. The top ten hold 12% to 15% of the sample.

The paper as a whole reports these results and caveats: The amount of clinical and demographic metadata varied by source and participant and was provided uncurated.

CDR1 SGHRS and CDR2 YFSETQ were looked up in the germline V gene. Cut back by 5 bases and 3 bases, the V and J ends lie 11 bases apart. The CDR3 runs 13 amino acids, cysteine and phenylalanine included. Left in the record is the CDR3 DNA by itself, 39 bases read in frame from the first base. Collaborating institutions collected whole blood in K2EDTA tubes following their own protocols. Collaborator samples were shipped for TCRbeta analysis as frozen whole blood, isolated PBMCs, or DNA extracted from either sample type. The sequence joins TRBV5-1 to TRBJ1-2; the D gene cannot be resolved reliably. The specimen sequenced was peripheral blood. The TCR sequence derives from a woman over 75 with acute or convalescent COVID-19. Read as DNA, the sequence is TGCGCCAGCAGTTCTAAGATAGACTATGGCTACACCTTC. This yields the protein CASSSKIDYGYTF.